This T cell receptor (beta chain) was captured in a study of control samples from healthy donors and cancer patients. Using immunoSEQ multiplex PCR, the repertoire was profiled, and TCRdb retains in-frame clones only, with some absent. Of 45,000 to 55,000 clones in the sample, over 90% were seen once. What was sequenced was PBMCs. The TCR comes from a woman in her forties or fifties with head and neck cancer.

The CDR3 sequence is CASSLGQGANGELFF. CDR3 coding DNA: TGTGCCAGCAGCCTGGGACAGGGGGCGAACGGGGAGCTGTTTTTT. The genes are TRBV11-3 and TRBJ2-2, with 12 bases that match TRBD1. Germline CDR1 reads SGHNT; CDR2 reads YENEEA. J gave up 7 bases and V 5 bases, and 5 bases lay outside the gene matches. The CDR3 is 15 residues long.